The rows below give T cell receptor beta chains drawn from one sample of a study of neurological immune-mediated disorders. TCRdb re-called the 5' RACE reads with MiXCR, one entry per CDR3 protein. The sample lists under 60,000 distinct CDR3 sequences; 3% to 4% were seen once. The source material was PBMCs. These receptors were obtained from a man in his forties with multiple sclerosis. CDR3s include the opening cysteine and the closing phenylalanine or tryptophan. The D gene is left open where the match is weak. Where a row states a size, it is once, few, many or the class of an expanded clone; other rows omit it.

CDR3 protein	CDR3 DNA	D gene	J gene	clone size	V gene
CASSSNMALGEQYF	TGTGCCAGCAGTTCTAACATGGCACTAGGCGAGCAGTACTTC	NA	TRBJ2-7	many	TRBV12-3/TRBV12-4
CSAAGLAGGGTDTQYF	TGCAGTGCTGCAGGACTAGCGGGGGGTGGGACAGATACGCAGTATTTT	TRBD2	TRBJ2-3	many	TRBV20-1
CASSYQSYEQYF	TGTGCCAGCAGTTACCAATCCTACGAGCAGTACTTC	NA	TRBJ2-7	many	TRBV6-6
CASSQELAGPRDTQYF	TGTGCCAGCAGCCAAGAATTAGCAGGGCCTCGTGATACGCAGTATTTT	NA	TRBJ2-3	many	TRBV14
CASSRGTGELFF	TGTGCCAGCAGTCGAGGAACCGGGGAGCTGTTTTTT	NA	TRBJ2-2	many	TRBV12-3/TRBV12-4
CASSLGGGDGYTF	TGCGCCAGCAGCTTGGGTGGCGGCGATGGCTACACCTTC	NA	TRBJ1-2	many	TRBV5-1
CAISEGTGRSNYGYTF	TGTGCCATCAGTGAGGGGACAGGACGGTCGAACTATGGCTACACCTTC	TRBD1	TRBJ1-2	many	TRBV10-3
CASTLGADTQYF	TGTGCCAGCACCCTGGGGGCAGATACGCAGTATTTT	NA	TRBJ2-3	many	TRBV7-2
CASSSGRDTSTDTQYF	TGCGCCAGCAGCTCGGGCCGGGACACCAGCACAGATACGCAGTATTTT	NA	TRBJ2-3	many	TRBV5-1
CAIGTGDNYGYTF	TGTGCCATCGGGACAGGGGACAACTATGGCTACACCTTC	TRBD1	TRBJ1-2	many	TRBV6-1
CASGPSTYNEQFF	TGTGCCAGTGGACCAAGCACCTACAATGAGCAGTTCTTC	NA	TRBJ2-1	many	TRBV6-5
CASSFGDRVQETQYF	TGCGCCAGCAGCTTCGGGGACAGGGTGCAGGAGACCCAGTACTTC	TRBD1	TRBJ2-5	many	TRBV5-1
CASSQGQGPSYEQYF	TGCGCCAGCAGCCAAGGGCAGGGTCCTTCCTACGAGCAGTACTTC	NA	TRBJ2-7	NA	TRBV4-1
CASSQVGQVSTDTQYF	TGCGCCAGCAGCCAAGTTGGTCAGGTAAGCACAGATACGCAGTATTTT	NA	TRBJ2-3	NA	TRBV4-1
CASSQDSGINEKLFF	TGTGCCAGCAGCCAAGATTCAGGGATTAATGAAAAACTGTTTTTT	NA	TRBJ1-4	many	TRBV4-2
CSASSPTAVQETQYF	TGCAGTGCTAGTTCACCCACGGCAGTACAAGAGACCCAGTACTTC	NA	TRBJ2-5	many	TRBV20-1
CASSFGVNHQETQYF	TGTGCCAGCAGCTTCGGGGTTAACCACCAAGAGACCCAGTACTTC	NA	TRBJ2-5	NA	TRBV11-2
CASSDGQGRTYEQYF	TGTGCCAGCAGTGATGGACAGGGACGAACCTACGAGCAGTACTTC	TRBD1	TRBJ2-7	many	TRBV6-1
CASSLMGDTQYF	TGTGCCAGCAGTTTAATGGGAGATACGCAGTATTTT	NA	TRBJ2-3	few	TRBV12-3/TRBV12-4
CSALYRGSGANVLTF	TGCAGTGCTCTTTACAGGGGGTCAGGGGCCAACGTCCTGACTTTC	TRBD1	TRBJ2-6	many	TRBV20-1
CSASTTQNTEAFF	TGCAGTGCTAGTACGACGCAGAACACTGAAGCTTTCTTT	NA	TRBJ1-1	few	TRBV20-1
CASSLTGREQYF	TGTGCCAGCAGTTTGACAGGGCGCGAGCAGTACTTC	TRBD1	TRBJ2-7	many	TRBV12-3/TRBV12-4
CSVSRINYGYTF	TGCAGCGTTTCGCGGATTAACTATGGCTACACCTTC	NA	TRBJ1-2	many	TRBV29-1
CATSEPSGSGELFF	TGTGCCACCAGTGAACCCTCAGGTTCCGGGGAGCTGTTTTTT	NA	TRBJ2-2	many	TRBV24-1
CAIQRDSGHRSYEQYF	TGTGCCATCCAGCGGGACTCGGGACACCGCTCCTACGAGCAGTACTTC	NA	TRBJ2-7	many	TRBV28
CASKMDLGDDTQYF	TGTGCCAGCAAGATGGACTTGGGTGACGATACGCAGTATTTT	NA	TRBJ2-3	many	TRBV5-5
CASSPELQGTLGGYTF	TGTGCCAGCAGCCCTGAACTACAGGGGACCCTCGGTGGCTACACCTTC	TRBD1	TRBJ1-2	many	TRBV7-9
CASSLSMTASTDTQYF	TGTGCCAGCAGCTTAAGTATGACAGCTAGCACAGATACGCAGTATTTT	NA	TRBJ2-3	many	TRBV7-9
CASSQDGGLGFSYNSPLHF	TGTGCCAGCAGCCAAGATGGGGGGTTAGGGTTCTCCTATAATTCACCCCTCCACTTT	NA	TRBJ1-6	many	TRBV4-2
CASSVDLPNTGELFF	TGTGCCAGCAGCGTAGACTTACCGAACACCGGGGAGCTGTTTTTT	NA	TRBJ2-2	many	TRBV9
CASSFDTYEQYF	TGCGCCAGCAGCTTTGACACCTACGAGCAGTACTTC	NA	TRBJ2-7	many	TRBV5-1
CSAISPKDQVITEAFF	TGCAGTGCTATTTCCCCGAAGGATCAGGTAATCACTGAAGCTTTCTTT	NA	TRBJ1-1	many	TRBV20-1
CASSQVVRGAGEGTDTQYF	TGCGCCAGCAGCCAAGTTGTGCGGGGGGCCGGTGAGGGCACAGATACGCAGTATTTT	TRBD2	TRBJ2-3	many	TRBV4-1
CAISGAQGDNEQFF	TGTGCCATCAGTGGGGCACAGGGGGACAATGAGCAGTTCTTC	TRBD1	TRBJ2-1	many	TRBV10-3
CSARDRGTGNTEAFF	TGCAGTGCTAGAGATCGCGGGACAGGGAACACTGAAGCTTTCTTT	TRBD1	TRBJ1-1	many	TRBV20-1
CASSLAGGPYNEQLF	TGTGCCAGCAGCTTGGCGGGGGGGCCCTACAATGAGCAGTTATTC	TRBD2	TRBJ2-1	NA	TRBV5-4
CASSGAGQGNQPQHF	TGCGCCAGCTCCGGGGCGGGACAGGGTAATCAGCCCCAGCATTTT	TRBD1	TRBJ1-5	NA	TRBV10-2
CASSRGLNTEAFF	TGTGCCAGCAGCAGGGGGCTGAACACTGAAGCTTTCTTT	TRBD1	TRBJ1-1	many	TRBV7-3
CSGGVVETQYF	TGCAGTGGTGGCGTCGTAGAGACCCAGTACTTC	NA	TRBJ2-5	many	TRBV20-1
CASSLGEGFEQYF	TGTGCCAGCAGCTTAGGGGAGGGATTCGAGCAGTACTTC	TRBD2	TRBJ2-7	NA	TRBV7-7
CASSSGQGNNSPLHF	TGTGCCAGCAGTTCGGGACAGGGCAATAATTCACCCCTCCACTTT	TRBD1	TRBJ1-6	many	TRBV28
CASSLGANPKETQYF	TGTGCCAGCAGCTTAGGGGCTAACCCAAAAGAGACCCAGTACTTC	NA	TRBJ2-5	many	TRBV11-2
CASSHHLDPPGEQYF	TGTGCCAGCAGCCATCATCTGGACCCTCCGGGGGAGCAGTACTTC	NA	TRBJ2-7	many	TRBV3-1
CASSTGLAADTQYF	TGTGCCAGTAGTACGGGACTAGCGGCAGATACGCAGTATTTT	TRBD2	TRBJ2-3	NA	TRBV19
CASSLAGTTEAFF	TGCGCCAGCAGCTTGGCAGGGACCACTGAAGCTTTCTTT	NA	TRBJ1-1	many	TRBV5-1
CASRGLTVNTEAFF	TGCGCCAGCAGGGGCCTGACGGTGAACACTGAAGCTTTCTTT	NA	TRBJ1-1	many	TRBV4-1
CASSIRGGDRETQYF	TGTGCCAGTAGTATTCGCGGGGGGGACCGGGAGACCCAGTACTTC	TRBD2	TRBJ2-5	NA	TRBV19
CSLPEVGTDTQYF	TGCAGCCTACCGGAGGTTGGGACAGATACGCAGTATTTT	NA	TRBJ2-3	many	TRBV20-1